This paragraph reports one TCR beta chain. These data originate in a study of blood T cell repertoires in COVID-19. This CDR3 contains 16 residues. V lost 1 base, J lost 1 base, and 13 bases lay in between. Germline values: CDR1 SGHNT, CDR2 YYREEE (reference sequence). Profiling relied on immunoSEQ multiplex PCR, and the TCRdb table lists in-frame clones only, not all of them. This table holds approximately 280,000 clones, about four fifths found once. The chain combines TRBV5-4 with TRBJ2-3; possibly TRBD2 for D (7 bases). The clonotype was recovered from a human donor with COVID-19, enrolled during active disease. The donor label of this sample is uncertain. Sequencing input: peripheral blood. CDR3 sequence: CASSLTAGAGTDTQYF. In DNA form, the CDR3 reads TGTGCCAGCAGCTTGACGGCGGGGGCGGGCACAGATACGCAGTATTTT.